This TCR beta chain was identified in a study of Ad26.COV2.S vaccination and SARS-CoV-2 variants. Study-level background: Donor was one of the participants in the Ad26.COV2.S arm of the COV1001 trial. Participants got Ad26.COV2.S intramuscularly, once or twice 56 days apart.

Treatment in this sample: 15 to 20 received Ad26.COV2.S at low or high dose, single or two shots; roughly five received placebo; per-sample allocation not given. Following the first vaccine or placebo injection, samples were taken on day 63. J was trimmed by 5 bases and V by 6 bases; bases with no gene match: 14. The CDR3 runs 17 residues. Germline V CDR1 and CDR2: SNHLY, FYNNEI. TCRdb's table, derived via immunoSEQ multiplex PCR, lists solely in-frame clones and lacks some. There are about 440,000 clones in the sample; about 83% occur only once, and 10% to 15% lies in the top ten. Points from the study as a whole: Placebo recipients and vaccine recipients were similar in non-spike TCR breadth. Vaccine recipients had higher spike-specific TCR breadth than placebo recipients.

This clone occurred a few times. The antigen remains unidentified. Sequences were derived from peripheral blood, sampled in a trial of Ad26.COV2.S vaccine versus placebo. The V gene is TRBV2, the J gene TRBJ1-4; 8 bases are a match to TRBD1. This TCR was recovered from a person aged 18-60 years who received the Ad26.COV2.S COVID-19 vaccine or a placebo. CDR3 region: CASSQKGTGALNEKLFF. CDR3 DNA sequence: TGTGCCAGCAGCCAAAAAGGGACAGGAGCTTTAAATGAAAAACTGTTTTTT.